This T cell receptor beta chain came from a study of blood T cell repertoires in COVID-19. Study at large: Whether acute or convalescent, the COVID-19 samples came from the United States, Italy and Spain.

The CDR3 is made up of 16 amino acids. V lost 1 base and J lost 6, with 17 bases in between. Germline CDR1 reads SGHRS; CDR2 reads YFSETQ. The assay was immunoSEQ multiplex PCR, and TCRdb's table has in-frame clones only and misses some. Of roughly 200,000 clones listed, approximately 92% were seen once; the top ten hold around 0.5%. The chain links TRBV5-1 to TRBJ2-1; possible D gene TRBD1, 5 bases. Material: peripheral blood. This clonotype was sampled from a man in his fifties or sixties with acute or convalescent COVID-19. The CDR3 nucleotides are TGCGCCAGCAGCTTGACCAGCACACGGCAGGGCAATGAGCAGTTCTTC. This sequence encodes CASSLTSTRQGNEQFF.